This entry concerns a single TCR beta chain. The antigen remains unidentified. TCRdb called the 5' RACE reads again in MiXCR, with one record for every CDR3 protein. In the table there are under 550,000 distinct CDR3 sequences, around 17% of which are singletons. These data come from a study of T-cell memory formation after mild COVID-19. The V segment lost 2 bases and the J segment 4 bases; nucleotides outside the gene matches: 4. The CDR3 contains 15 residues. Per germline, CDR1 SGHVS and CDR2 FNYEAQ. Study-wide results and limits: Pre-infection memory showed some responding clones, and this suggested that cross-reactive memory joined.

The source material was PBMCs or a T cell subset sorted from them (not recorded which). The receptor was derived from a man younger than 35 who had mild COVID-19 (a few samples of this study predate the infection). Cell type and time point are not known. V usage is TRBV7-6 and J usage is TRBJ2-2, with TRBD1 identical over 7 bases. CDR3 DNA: TGTGCCAGCAGCTTAACGGGACAGTCCACCGGGGAGCTGTTTTTT. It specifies CASSLTGQSTGELFF.